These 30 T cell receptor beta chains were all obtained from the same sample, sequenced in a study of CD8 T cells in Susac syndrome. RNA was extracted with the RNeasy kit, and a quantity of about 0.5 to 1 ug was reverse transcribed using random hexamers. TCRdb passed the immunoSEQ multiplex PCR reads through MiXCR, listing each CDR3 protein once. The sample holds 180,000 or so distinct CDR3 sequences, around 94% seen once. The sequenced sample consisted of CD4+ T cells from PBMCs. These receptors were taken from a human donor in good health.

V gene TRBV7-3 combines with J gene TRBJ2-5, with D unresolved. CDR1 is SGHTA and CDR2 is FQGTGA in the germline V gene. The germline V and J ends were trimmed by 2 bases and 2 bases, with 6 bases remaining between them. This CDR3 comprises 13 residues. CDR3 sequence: CASSLDPQETQYF. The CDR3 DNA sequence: TGTGCCAGCAGCTTAGATCCTCAAGAGACCCAGTACTTC.

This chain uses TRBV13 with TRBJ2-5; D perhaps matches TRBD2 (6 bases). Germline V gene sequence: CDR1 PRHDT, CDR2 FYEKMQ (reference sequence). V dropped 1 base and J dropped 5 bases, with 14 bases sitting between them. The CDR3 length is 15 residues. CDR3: CASSLERGLAETQYF. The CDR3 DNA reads TGTGCCAGCAGCTTAGAACGGGGGTTAGCGGAGACCCAGTACTTC.

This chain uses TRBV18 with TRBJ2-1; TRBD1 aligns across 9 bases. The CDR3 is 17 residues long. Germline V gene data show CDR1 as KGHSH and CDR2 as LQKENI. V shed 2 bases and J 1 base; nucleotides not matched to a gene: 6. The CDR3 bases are TGTGCCAGCTCACCAGGACAGGGGTTAGGGTCCTACAATGAGCAGTTCTTC. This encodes CASSPGQGLGSYNEQFF.

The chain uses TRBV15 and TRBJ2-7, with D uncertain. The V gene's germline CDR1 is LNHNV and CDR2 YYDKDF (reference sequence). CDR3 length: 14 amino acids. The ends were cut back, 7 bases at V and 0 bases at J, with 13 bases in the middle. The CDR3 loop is CATTKGLSSYEQYF. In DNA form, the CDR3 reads TGTGCCACCACCAAGGGCCTTAGCTCCTACGAGCAGTACTTC.

Written as DNA, the CDR3 is TGTGCCAGCCAAATTCAGGGGGCGAGCGGGGCCAACGTCCTGACTTTC. Amino acid sequence: CASQIQGASGANVLTF. V is TRBV2 and J is TRBJ2-6; 8 nucleotides line up with TRBD1. The V gene end was trimmed by 8 bases and the J gene end by 4 bases; junction bases not matched to a gene: 10. The length of the CDR3 is 16 residues. CDR1 SNHLY and CDR2 FYNNEI come from the germline V gene.

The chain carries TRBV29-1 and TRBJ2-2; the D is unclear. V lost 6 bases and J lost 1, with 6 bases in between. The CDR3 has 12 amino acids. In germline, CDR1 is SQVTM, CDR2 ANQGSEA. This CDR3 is CSVAENTGELFF. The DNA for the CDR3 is TGCAGCGTCGCGGAGAACACCGGGGAGCTGTTTTTT.

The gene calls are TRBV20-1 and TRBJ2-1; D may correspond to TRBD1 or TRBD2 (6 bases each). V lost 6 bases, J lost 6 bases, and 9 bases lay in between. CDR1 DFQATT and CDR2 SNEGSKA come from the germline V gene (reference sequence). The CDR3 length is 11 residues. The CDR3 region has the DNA TGCAGTGCCACGGGGGCCAATGAGCAGTTCTTC. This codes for CSATGANEQFF.

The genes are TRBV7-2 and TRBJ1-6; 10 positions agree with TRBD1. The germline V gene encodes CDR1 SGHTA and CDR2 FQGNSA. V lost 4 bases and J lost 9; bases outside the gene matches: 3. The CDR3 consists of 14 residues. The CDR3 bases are TGTGCCAGCAGCTCGGACAGGGGGAGTTCACCCCTCCACTTT. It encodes CASSSDRGSSPLHF.

DNA of the CDR3: TGCGCCAGCAGCCCAATCTGGACAGGGGACAATGAGCAGTTCTTC. Translated, it gives CASSPIWTGDNEQFF. The rearrangement links TRBV4-3 to TRBJ2-1; 9 nucleotides line up with TRBD1. J gave up 5 bases and V 4 bases, and 6 bases lay outside the gene matches. This CDR3 spans 15 amino acids. Germline values: CDR1 LGHNA, CDR2 YSLEER.

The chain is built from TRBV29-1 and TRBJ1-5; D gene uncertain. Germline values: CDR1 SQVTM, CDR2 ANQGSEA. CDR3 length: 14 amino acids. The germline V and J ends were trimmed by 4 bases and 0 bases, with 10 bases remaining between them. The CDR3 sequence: CSVVVGNSNQPQHF. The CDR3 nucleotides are TGCAGCGTTGTGGTGGGAAATAGCAATCAGCCCCAGCATTTT.

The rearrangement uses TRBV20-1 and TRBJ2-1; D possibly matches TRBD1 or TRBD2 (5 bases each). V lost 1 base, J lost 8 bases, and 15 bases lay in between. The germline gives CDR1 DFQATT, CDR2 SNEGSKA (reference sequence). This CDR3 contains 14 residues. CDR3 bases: TGCAGTGCTAGAGTCTGGTTGGGGGTAGATGAGCAGTTCTTC. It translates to CSARVWLGVDEQFF.

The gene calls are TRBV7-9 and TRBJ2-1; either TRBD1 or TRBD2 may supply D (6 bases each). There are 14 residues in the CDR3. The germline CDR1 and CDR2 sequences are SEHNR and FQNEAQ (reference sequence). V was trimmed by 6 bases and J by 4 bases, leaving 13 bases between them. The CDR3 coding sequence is TGTGCCAGCAGGAGGGGGGCGGGATACAATGAGCAGTTCTTC. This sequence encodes CASRRGAGYNEQFF.

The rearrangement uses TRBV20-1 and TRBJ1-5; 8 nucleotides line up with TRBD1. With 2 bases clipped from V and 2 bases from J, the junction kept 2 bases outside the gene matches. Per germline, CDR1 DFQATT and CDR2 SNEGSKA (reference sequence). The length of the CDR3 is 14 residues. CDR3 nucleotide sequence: TGCAGTGCTAGAATACAGGGGGGCAATCAGCCCCAGCATTTT. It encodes CSARIQGGNQPQHF.

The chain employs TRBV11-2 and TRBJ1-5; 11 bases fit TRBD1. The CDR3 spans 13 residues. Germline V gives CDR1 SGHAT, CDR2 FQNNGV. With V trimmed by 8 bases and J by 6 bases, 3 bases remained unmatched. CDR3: CASGQGAGQPQHF. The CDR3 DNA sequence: TGTGCCAGCGGACAGGGGGCGGGTCAGCCCCAGCATTTT.

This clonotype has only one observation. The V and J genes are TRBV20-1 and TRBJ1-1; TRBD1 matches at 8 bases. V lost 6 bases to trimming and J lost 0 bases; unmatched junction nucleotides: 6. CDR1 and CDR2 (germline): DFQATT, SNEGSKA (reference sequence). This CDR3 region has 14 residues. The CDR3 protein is CSAPDRVLNTEAFF. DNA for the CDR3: TGCAGTGCCCCGGACAGGGTTCTGAACACTGAAGCTTTCTTT.

The CDR3 nucleotides are TGCGCCAGCAGCCGAAATGCTTATACCCAAGAGACCCAGTACTTC. It specifies CASSRNAYTQETQYF. J is TRBJ2-5 and V is TRBV4-3; D gene unclear. CDR1 and CDR2 from the germline V gene are LGHNA and YSLEER. The CDR3 contains 15 residues. V was cut by 4 bases and J by 1 base, with 13 bases left in between.

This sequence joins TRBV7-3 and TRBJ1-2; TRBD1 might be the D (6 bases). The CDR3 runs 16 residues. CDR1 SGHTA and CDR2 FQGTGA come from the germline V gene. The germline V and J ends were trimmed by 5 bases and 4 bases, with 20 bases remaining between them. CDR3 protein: CASSPIGGLTSYGYTF. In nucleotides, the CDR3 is TGTGCCAGCAGCCCCATTGGGGGGCTCACCTCCTATGGCTACACCTTC.

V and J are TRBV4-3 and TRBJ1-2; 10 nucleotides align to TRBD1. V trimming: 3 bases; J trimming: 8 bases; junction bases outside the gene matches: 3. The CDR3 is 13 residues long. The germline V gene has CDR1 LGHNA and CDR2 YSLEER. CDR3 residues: CASSQGQGFGYTF. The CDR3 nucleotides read TGCGCCAGCAGCCAGGGACAGGGGTTCGGCTACACCTTC.

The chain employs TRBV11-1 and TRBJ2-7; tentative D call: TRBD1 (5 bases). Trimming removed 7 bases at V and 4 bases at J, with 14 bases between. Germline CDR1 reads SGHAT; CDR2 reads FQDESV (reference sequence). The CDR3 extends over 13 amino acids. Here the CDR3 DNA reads TGTGCCAGCACCCTTAAAGGGGTGTACGAGCAGTACTTC. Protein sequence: CASTLKGVYEQYF.

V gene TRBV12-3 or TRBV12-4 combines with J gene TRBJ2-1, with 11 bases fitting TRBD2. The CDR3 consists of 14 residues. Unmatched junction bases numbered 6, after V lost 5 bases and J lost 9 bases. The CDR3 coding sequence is TGTGCCAGCAGTGGATCTAGCGGGGGGCGTGAGCAGTTCTTC. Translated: CASSGSSGGREQFF.

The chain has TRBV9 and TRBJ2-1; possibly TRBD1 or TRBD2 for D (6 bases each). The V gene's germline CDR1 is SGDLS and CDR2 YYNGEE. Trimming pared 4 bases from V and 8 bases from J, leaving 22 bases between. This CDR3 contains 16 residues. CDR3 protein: CASSPRVGGQLDEQFF. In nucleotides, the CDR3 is TGTGCCAGCAGCCCCCGGGTAGGGGGGCAGTTGGATGAGCAGTTCTTC.

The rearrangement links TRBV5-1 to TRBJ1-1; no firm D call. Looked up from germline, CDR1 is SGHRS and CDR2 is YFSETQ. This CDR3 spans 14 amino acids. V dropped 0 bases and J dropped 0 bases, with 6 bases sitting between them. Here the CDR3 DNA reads TGCGCCAGCAGCTTGGAGGGCATGAACACTGAAGCTTTCTTT. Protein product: CASSLEGMNTEAFF.

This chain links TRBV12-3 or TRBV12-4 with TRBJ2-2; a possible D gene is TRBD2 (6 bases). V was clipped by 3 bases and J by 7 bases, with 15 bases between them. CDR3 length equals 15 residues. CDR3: CASSFPPSAGGELFF. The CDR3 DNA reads TGTGCCAGCAGTTTTCCCCCTAGCGCTGGCGGGGAGCTGTTTTTT.

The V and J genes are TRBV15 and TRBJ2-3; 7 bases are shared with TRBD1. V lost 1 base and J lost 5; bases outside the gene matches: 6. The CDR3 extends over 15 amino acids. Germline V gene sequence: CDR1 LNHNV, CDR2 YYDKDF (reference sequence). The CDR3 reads CATSRVDRDGDTQYF. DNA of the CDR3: TGTGCCACCAGCAGAGTAGACAGGGATGGAGATACGCAGTATTTT.

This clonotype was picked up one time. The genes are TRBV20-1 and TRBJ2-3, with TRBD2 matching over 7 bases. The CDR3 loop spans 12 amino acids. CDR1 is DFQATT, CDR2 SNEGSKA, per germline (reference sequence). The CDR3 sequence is CTGGASTDTQYF. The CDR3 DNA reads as TGCACGGGGGGAGCAAGCACAGATACGCAGTATTTT.

The CDR3 spells CASRDNRETQYF. CDR3 coding DNA: TGTGCCAGCAGGGACAACAGGGAGACCCAGTACTTC. V is TRBV12-3 or TRBV12-4 and J is TRBJ2-5, with D possibly being TRBD1 (5 bases). The CDR3 spans 12 residues. Trimming shortened V by 6 bases and J by 5 bases, and 10 bases separated the two germline ends.

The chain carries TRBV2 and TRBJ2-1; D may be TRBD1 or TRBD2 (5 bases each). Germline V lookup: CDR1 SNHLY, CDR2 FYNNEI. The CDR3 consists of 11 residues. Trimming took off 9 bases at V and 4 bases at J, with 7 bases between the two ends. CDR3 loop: CASGTYNEQFF. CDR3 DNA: TGTGCCAGTGGGACGTACAATGAGCAGTTCTTC.

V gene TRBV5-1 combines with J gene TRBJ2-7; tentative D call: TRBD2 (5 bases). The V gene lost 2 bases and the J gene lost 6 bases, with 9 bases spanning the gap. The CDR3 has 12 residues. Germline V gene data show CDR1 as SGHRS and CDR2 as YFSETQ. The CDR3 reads CASSLSGSEQYF. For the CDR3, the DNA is TGCGCCAGCAGCTTATCGGGAAGCGAGCAGTACTTC.

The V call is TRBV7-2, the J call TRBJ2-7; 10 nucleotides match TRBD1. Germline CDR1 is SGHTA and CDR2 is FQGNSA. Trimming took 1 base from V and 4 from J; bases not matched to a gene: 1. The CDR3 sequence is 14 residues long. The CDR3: CASSLGGQGYEQYF. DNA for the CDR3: TGTGCCAGCAGCTTAGGGGGACAGGGGTACGAGCAGTACTTC.

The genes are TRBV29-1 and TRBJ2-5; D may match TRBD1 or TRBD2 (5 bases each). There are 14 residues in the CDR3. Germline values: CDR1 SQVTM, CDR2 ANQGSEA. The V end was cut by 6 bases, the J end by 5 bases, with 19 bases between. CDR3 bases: TGCAGCGTCGACCGGACGGGGACGGGGGAGACCCAGTACTTC. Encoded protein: CSVDRTGTGETQYF.